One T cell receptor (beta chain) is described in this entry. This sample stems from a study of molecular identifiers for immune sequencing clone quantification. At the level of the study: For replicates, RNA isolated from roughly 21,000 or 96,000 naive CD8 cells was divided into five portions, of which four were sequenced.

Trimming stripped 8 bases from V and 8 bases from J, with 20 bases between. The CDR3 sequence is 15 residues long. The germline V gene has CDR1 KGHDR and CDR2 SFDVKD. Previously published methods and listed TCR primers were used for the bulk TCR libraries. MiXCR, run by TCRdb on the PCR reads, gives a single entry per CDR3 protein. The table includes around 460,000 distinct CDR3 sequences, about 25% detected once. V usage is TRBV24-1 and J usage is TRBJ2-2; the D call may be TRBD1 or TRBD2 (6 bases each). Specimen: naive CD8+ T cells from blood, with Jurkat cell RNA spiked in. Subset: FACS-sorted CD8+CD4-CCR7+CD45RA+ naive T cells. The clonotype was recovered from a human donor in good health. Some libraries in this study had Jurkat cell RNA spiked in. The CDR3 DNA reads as TGTGCCACCATGGCGGGGACATGGGGCGTTGGGGAGCTGTTTTTT. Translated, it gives CATMAGTWGVGELFF.